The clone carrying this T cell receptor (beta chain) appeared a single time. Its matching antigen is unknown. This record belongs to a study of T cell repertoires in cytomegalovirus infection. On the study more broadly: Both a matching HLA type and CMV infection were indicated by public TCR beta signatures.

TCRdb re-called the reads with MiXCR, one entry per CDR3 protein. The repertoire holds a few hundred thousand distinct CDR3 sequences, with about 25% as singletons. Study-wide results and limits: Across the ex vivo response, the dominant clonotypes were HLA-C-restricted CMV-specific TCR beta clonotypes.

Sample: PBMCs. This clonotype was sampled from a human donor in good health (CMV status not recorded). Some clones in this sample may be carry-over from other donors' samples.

Here the CDR3 reads CASSSVRGVETQYF. The CDR3 DNA sequence: TGTGCCAGCAGCTCCGTTAGAGGGGTAGAGACCCAGTACTTC. The chain is built from TRBV11-3 and TRBJ2-5; D assignment may be TRBD1 or TRBD2 (5 bases each). This CDR3 region has 14 residues. Trimming cost V 4 bases and J 4 bases, with 13 bases left between them. Looked up from germline, CDR1 is SGHNT and CDR2 is YENEEA.